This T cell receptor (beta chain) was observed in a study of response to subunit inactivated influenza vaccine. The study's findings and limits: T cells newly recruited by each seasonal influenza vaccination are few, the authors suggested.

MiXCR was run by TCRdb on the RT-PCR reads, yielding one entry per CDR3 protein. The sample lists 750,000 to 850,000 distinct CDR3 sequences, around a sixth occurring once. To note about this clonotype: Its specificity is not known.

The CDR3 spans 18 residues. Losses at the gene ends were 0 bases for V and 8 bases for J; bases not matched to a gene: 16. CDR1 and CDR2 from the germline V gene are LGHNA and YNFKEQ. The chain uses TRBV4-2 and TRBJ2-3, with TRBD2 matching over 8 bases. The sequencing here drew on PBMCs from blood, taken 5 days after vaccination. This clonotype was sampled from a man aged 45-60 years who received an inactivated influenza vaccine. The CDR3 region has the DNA TGTGCCAGCAGCCAAGAAAAGGCTAGCGGGTCCCCGGGGGGTACGCAGTATTTT. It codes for CASSQEKASGSPGGTQYF.